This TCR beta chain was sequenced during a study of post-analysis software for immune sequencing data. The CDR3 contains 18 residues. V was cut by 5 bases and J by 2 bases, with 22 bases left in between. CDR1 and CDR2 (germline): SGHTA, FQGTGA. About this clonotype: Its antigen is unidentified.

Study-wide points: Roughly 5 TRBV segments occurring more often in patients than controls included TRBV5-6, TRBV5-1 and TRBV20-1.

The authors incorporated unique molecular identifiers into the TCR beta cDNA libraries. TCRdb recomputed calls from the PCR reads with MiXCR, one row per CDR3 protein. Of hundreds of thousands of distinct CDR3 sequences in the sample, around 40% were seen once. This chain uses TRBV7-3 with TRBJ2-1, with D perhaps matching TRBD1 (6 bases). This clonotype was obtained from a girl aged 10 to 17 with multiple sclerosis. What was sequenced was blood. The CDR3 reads CASSQGPGQSRTYNEQFF. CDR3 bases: TGTGCCAGCAGCCAGGGCCCTGGACAGTCCCGCACCTACAATGAGCAGTTCTTC.